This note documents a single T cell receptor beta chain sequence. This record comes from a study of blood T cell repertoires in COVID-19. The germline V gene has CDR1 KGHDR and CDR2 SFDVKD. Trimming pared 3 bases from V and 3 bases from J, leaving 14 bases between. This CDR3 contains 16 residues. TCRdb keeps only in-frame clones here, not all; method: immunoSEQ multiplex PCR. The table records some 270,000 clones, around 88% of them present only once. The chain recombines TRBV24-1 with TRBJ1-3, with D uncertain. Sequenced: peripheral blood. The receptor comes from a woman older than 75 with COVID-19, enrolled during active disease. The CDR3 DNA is TGTGCCACCAGTGATGGGCAGAGGGTTGGTGGAAACACCATATATTTT. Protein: CATSDGQRVGGNTIYF.